This T cell receptor beta chain comes out of a study of blood T cell repertoires in COVID-19. Across the study: Specimens from acute and convalescent COVID-19 originated in the United States, Italy and Spain. PBMCs, B-cell-depleted T cells, or T cells were the source of the cDNA or gDNA that made up the material.

CDR1 and CDR2 from the germline V gene are SNHLY and FYNNEI. The trim removed 7 bases at V and 7 bases at J, leaving 13 bases unmatched. CDR3 length: 15 amino acids. Original processing methods: Nucleated cell number was recorded as an estimate derived from reference gene primer amplification. Measured with immunoSEQ multiplex PCR; TCRdb has only the in-frame clones, and not every one. D and trimming come from the DNA, and the V and J calls and clone size come from that table. This sample has tens of thousands of clones, with approximately 89% found just once. This TCR came from a man between 60 and 70 years old with active COVID-19. V gene TRBV2 combines with J gene TRBJ2-4, with 7 bases fitting TRBD1. Sequenced material: peripheral blood. The CDR3 loop reads CASTRDSSNGNIQYF. Here the CDR3 DNA reads TGTGCCAGCACCAGGGACAGCTCCAATGGGAACATTCAGTACTTC.